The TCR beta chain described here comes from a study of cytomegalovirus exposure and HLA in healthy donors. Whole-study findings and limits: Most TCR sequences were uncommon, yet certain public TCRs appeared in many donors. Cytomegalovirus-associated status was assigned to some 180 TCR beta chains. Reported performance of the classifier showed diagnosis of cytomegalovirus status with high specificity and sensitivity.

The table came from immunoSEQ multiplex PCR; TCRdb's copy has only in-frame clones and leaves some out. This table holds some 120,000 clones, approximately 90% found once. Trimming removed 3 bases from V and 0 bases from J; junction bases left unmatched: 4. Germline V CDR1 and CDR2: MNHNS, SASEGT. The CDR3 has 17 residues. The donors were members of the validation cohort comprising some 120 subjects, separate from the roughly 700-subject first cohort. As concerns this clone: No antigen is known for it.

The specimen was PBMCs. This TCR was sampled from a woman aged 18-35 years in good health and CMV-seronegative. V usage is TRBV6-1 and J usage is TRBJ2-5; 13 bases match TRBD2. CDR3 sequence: CASSDLGTSGDQETQYF. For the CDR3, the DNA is TGTGCCAGCAGTGACCTTGGGACTAGCGGGGACCAAGAGACCCAGTACTTC.